Described below is a single TCR beta chain sequence and its context. The time point was: newly diagnosed GD, antithyroid drugs for less than 3 months. PBMCs were the source of the RNA used for TCR sequencing. This record belongs to a study of regulatory T cells in long-lasting Graves disease. With iRepertoire HTBI primers and Arm-PCR of CDR3 regions, TCR beta libraries were built. One entry per CDR3 protein results from TCRdb running MiXCR on the multiplex PCR reads. This sample yields 450,000 to 650,000 distinct CDR3 sequences, of which 15% to 20% are seen a single time; 25% belongs to the top ten. Germline V lookup: CDR1 LNHDA, CDR2 SQIVND (reference sequence). V lost 6 bases and J 1 base, leaving 16 bases between the germline ends. The CDR3 length is 16 residues. These data also featured in a second study, about T cells in Graves' hyperthyroidism and ophthalmopathy.

This clonotype was obtained from a woman aged 35-60 years with Graves disease. This chain links TRBV19 with TRBJ1-5, with D unresolved. Sequencing was performed on peripheral blood mononuclear cells (PBMCs), taken at new diagnosis, from a patient treated with antithyroid drugs. The CDR3 DNA sequence: TGTGCCAGTAGCTTAAAAGGACTGAACAGCAATCAGCCCCAGCATTTT. Protein: CASSLKGLNSNQPQHF.